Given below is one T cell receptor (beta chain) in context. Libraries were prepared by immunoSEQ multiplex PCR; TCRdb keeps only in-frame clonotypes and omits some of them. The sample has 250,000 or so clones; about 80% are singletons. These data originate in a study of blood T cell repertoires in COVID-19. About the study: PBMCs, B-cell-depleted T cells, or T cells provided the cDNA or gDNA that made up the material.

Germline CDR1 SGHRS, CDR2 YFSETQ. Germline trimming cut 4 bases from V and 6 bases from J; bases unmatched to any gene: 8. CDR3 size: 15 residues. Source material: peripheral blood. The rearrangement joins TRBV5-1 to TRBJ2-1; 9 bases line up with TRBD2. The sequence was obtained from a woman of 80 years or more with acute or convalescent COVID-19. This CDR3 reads CASSITSGSGNEQFF. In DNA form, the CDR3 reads TGCGCCAGCAGCATAACTAGCGGGTCGGGCAATGAGCAGTTCTTC.